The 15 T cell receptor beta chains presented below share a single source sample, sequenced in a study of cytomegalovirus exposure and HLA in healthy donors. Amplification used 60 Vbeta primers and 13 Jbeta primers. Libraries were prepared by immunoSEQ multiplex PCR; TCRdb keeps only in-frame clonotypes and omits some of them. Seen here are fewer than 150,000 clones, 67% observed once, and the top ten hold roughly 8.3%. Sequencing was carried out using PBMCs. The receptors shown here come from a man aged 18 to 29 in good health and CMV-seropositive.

For the CDR3, the DNA is TGTGCCAGCAGCTCAGGGTACCGGGGAGGAGGGGAGCAGTACTTC. It codes for CASSSGYRGGGEQYF. J is TRBJ2-7 and V is TRBV7-9; maybe TRBD2 (6 bases). V shed 4 bases and J shed 7 bases, with 20 bases lying between them. Germline lookup yields CDR1 SEHNR and CDR2 FQNEAQ (reference sequence). The length of the CDR3 is 15 residues.

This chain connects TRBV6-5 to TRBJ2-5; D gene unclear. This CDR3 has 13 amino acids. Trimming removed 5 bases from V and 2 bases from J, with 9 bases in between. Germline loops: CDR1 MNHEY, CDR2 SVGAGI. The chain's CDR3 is CASSGRPQETQYF. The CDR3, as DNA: TGTGCCAGCAGTGGCAGGCCGCAAGAGACCCAGTACTTC.

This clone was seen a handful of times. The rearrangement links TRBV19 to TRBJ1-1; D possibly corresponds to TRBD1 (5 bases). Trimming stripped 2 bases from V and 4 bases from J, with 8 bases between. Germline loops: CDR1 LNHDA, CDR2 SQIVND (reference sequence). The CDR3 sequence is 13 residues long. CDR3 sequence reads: CASSIKGFTEAFF. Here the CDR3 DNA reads TGTGCCAGTAGTATAAAGGGGTTCACTGAAGCTTTCTTT.

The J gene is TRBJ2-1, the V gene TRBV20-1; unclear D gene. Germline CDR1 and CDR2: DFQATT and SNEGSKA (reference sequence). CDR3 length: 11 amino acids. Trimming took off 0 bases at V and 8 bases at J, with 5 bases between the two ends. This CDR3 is CSARDPDEQFF. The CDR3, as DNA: TGCAGTGCTAGAGATCCGGATGAGCAGTTCTTC.

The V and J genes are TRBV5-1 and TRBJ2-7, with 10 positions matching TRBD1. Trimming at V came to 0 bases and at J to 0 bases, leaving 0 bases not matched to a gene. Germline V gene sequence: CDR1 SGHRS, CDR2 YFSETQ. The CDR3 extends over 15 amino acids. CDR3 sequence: CASSLGTGGSYEQYV. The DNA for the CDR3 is TGCGCCAGCAGCTTGGGGACAGGGGGCTCCTACGAGCAGTACGTC.

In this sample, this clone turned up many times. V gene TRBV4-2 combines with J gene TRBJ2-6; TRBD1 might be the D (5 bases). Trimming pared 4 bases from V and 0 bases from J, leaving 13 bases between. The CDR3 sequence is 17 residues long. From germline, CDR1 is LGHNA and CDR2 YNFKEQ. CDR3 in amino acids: CASSPKGDSSGANVLTF. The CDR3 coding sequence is TGTGCCAGCAGCCCCAAAGGGGATAGCTCTGGGGCCAACGTCCTGACTTTC.

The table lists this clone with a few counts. The CDR3 bases are TGTGCCAGCAGCCCGGCGGGGGAGAACACTGAAGCTTTCTTT. This gives the protein CASSPAGENTEAFF. The rearrangement uses TRBV13 and TRBJ1-1, with a tentative D call TRBD1 (5 bases). Trimming pared 5 bases from V and 1 base from J, leaving 11 bases between. Germline V lookup: CDR1 PRHDT, CDR2 FYEKMQ (reference sequence). The CDR3 contains 14 residues.

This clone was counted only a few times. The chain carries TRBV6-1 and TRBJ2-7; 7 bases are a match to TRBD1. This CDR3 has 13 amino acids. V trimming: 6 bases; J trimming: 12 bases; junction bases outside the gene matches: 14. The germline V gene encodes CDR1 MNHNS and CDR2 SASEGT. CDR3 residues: CASSLEQGLRMYF. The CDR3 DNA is TGTGCCAGCAGCCTAGAACAGGGGCTCCGAATGTACTTC.

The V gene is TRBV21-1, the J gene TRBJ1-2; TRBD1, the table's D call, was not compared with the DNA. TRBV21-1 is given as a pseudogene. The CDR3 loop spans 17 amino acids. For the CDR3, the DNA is TGTGCCAGCAGCAAAGGGGGGTTTAGGGGACAGGGATATGGCTACACCTTC. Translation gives CASSKGGFRGQGYGYTF.

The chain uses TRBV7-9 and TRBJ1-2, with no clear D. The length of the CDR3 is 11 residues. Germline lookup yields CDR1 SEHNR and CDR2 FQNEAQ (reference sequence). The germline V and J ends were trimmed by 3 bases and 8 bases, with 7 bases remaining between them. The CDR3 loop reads CASSFSEGYTF. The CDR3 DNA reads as TGTGCCAGCAGCTTCTCCGAGGGCTACACCTTC. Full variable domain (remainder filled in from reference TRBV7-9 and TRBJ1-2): DTGVSQNPRHKITKRGQNVTFRCDPISEHNRLYWYRQTLGQGPEFLTYFQNEAQLEKSRLLSDRFSAERPKGSFSTLEIQRTEQGDSAMYLCASSFSEGYTFGSGTRLTVV.

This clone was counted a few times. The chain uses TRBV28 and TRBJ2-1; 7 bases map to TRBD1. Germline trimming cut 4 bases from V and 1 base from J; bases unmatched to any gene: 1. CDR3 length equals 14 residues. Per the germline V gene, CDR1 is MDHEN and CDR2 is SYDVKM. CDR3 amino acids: CASSYRGSYNEQFF. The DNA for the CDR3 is TGTGCCAGCAGTTACAGGGGTTCCTACAATGAGCAGTTCTTC.

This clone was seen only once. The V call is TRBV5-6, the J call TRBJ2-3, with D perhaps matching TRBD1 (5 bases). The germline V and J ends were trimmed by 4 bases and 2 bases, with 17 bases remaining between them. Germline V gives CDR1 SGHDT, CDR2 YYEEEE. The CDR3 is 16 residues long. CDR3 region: CASSEMDNTHTDTQYF. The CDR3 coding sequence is TGTGCCAGCAGCGAAATGGACAACACACACACAGATACGCAGTATTTT.

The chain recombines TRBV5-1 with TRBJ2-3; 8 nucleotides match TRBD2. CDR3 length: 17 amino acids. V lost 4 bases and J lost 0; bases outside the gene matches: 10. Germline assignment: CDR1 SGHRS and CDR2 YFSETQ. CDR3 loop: CASSLHTGGYSTDTQYF. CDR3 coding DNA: TGCGCCAGCAGCCTTCATACGGGAGGGTATAGCACAGATACGCAGTATTTT.

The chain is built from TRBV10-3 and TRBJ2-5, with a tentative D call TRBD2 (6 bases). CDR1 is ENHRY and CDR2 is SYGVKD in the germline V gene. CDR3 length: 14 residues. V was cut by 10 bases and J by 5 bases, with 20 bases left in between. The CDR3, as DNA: TGTGCCACCGACTCCGGGACTTCGGGGGAGACCCAGTACTTC. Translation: CATDSGTSGETQYF.

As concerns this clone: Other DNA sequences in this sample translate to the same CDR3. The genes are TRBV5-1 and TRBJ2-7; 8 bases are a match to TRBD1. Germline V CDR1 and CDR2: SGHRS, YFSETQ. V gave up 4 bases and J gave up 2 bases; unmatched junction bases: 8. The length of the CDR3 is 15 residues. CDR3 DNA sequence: TGCGCCAGCAGCCTATCCGGGACAGGAACCTACGAGCAGTACTTC. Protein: CASSLSGTGTYEQYF.